This TCR beta chain is from a study of cytomegalovirus exposure and HLA in healthy donors. General study findings and limits: Researchers counted 180 or so TCR beta chains as cytomegalovirus-associated. Follow-up analysis later connected one missense variant in DCLRE1C with trimming of TCR beta V- and J-genes. Indistinguishable V segments such as TRBV6-2 and TRBV6-3 were excluded. The authors later found TCR association rates varying by HLA locus, with DRB1 most and HLA-C fewest.

On this clone itself: Its target is not known.

The ends lost 5 bases at V and 7 bases at J; junction bases unmatched: 10. The CDR3 is 14 amino acids. Germline CDR1 is MNHEY and CDR2 is SMNVEV (reference sequence). The primer mix had 60 Vbeta and 13 Jbeta primers. Data came from immunoSEQ multiplex PCR; TCRdb stores just in-frame clones and leaves some out. Here the sample spans around 150,000 clones, roughly 87% being singletons. The sequencing sample was made of PBMCs. The rearrangement uses TRBV27 and TRBJ1-2; 7 bases map to TRBD1. This sequence was found in a girl between 10 and 17 years old in good health and CMV-seropositive. The CDR3 loop reads CASSPRTGRLGYTF. CDR3 nucleotide sequence: TGTGCCAGCAGTCCCCGGACAGGACGGCTTGGCTACACCTTC.